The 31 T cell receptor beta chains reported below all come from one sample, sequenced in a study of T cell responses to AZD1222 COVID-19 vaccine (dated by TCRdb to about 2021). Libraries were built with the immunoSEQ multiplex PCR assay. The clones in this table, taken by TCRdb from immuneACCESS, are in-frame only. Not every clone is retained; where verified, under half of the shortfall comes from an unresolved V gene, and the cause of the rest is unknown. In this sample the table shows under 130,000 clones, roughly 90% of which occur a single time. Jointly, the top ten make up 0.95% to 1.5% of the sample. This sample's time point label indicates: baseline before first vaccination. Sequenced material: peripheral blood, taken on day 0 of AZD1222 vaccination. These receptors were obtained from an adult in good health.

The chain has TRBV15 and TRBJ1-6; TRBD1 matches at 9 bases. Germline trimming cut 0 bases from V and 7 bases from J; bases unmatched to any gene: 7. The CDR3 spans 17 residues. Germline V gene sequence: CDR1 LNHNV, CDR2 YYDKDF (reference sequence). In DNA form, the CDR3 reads TGTGCCACCAGCAGAGATTCCGGGACAGGGAGAAATTCACCCCTCCACTTT. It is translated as CATSRDSGTGRNSPLHF.

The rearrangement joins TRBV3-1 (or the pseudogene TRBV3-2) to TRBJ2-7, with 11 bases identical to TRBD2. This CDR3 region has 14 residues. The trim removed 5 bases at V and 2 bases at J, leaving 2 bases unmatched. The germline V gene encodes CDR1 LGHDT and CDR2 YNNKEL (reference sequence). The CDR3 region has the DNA TGTGCCAGCAGCGTGACTAGCGGGGCCTACGAGCAGTACTTC. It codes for CASSVTSGAYEQYF.

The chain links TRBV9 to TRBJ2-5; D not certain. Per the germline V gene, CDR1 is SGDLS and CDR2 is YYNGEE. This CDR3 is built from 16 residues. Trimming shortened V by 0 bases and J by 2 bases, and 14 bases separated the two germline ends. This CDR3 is CASSVVGNREQETQYF. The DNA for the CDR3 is TGTGCCAGCAGCGTAGTTGGAAACAGAGAACAAGAGACCCAGTACTTC.

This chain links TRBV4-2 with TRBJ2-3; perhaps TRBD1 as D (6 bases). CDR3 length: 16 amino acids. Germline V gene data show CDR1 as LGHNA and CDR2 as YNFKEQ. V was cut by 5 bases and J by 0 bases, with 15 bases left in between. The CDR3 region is CASSYGQLTSTDTQYF. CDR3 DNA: TGTGCCAGCAGCTACGGACAGTTGACTAGCACAGATACGCAGTATTTT.

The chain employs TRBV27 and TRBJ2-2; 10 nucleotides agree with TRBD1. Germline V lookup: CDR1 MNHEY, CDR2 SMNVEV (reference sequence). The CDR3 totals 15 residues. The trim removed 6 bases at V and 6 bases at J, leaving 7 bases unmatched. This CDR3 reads CASRGTGVFPGELFF. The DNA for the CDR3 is TGTGCCAGCAGGGGGACAGGGGTTTTTCCCGGGGAGCTGTTTTTT.

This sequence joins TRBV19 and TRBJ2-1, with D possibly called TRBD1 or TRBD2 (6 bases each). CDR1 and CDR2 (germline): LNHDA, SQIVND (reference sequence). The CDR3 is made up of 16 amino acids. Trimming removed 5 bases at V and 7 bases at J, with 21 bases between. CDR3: CASSRHAEGVGNEQFF. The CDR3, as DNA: TGTGCCAGTAGTCGACATGCGGAGGGGGTGGGTAATGAGCAGTTCTTC.

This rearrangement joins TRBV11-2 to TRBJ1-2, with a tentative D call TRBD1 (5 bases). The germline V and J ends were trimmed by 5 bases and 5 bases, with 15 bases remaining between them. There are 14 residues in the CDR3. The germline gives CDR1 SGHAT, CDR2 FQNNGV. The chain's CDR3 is CASSAGTGGYGYTF. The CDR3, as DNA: TGTGCCAGCAGCGCGGGCACAGGCGGTTATGGCTACACCTTC.

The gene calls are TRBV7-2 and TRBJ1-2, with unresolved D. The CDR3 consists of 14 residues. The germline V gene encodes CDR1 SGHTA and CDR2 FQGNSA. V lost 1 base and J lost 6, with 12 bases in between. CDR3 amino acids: CASSLVGVENGYTF. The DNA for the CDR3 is TGTGCCAGCAGCTTAGTGGGCGTTGAAAATGGCTACACCTTC.

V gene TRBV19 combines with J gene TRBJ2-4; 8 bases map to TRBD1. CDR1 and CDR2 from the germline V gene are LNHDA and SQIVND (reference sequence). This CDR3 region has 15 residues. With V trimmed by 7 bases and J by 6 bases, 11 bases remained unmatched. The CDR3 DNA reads TGTGCCAGTACCCCGGACAGGGAAGTTGGAAACATTCAGTACTTC. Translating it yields CASTPDREVGNIQYF.

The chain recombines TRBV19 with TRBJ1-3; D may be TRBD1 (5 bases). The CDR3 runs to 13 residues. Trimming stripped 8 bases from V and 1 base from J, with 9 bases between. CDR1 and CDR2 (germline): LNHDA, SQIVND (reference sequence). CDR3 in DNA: TGTGCCAGTTCCCAGGGTTCTGGAAACACCATATATTTT. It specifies CASSQGSGNTIYF. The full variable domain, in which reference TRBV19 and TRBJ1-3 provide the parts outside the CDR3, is DGGITQSPKYLFRKEGQNVTLSCEQNLNHDAMYWYRQDPGQGLRLIYYSQIVNDFQKGDIAEGYSVSREKKESFPLTVTSAQKNPTAFYLCASSQGSGNTIYFGEGSWLTVV.

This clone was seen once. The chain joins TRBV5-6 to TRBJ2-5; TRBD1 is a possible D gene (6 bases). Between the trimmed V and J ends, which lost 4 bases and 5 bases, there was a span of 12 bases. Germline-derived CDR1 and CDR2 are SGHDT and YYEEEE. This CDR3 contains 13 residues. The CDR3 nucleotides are TGTGCCAGCAGCCCTGACAGGTCCGAGACCCAGTACTTC. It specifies CASSPDRSETQYF.

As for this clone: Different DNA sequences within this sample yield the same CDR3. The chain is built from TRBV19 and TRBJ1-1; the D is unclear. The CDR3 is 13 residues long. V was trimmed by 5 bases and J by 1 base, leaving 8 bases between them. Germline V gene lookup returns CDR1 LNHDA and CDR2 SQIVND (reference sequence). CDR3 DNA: TGTGCCAGTAGTCCGCGGGGGAACACTGAAGCTTTCTTT. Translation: CASSPRGNTEAFF.

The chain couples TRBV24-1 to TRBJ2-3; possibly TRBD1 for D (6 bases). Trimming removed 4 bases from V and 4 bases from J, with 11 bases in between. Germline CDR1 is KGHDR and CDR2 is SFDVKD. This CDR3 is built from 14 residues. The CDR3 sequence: CATSDPTGPDTQYF. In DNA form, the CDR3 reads TGTGCCACCAGTGACCCTACAGGGCCAGATACGCAGTATTTT.

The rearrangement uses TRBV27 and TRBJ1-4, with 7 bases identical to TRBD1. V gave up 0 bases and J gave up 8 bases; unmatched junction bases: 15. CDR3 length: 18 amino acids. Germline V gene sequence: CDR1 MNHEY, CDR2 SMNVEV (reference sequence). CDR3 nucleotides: TGTGCCAGCAGTTTATCTGTGGGGTGGACAGGCGACCCCGAAAAACTGTTTTTT. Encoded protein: CASSLSVGWTGDPEKLFF.

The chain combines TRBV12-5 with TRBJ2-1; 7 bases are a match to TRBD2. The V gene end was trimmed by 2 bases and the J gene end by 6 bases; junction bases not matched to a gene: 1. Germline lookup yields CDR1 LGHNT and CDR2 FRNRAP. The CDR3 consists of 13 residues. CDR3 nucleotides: TGTGCTAGTGGTTTGACTAGCGTCAATGAGCAGTTCTTC. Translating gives CASGLTSVNEQFF.

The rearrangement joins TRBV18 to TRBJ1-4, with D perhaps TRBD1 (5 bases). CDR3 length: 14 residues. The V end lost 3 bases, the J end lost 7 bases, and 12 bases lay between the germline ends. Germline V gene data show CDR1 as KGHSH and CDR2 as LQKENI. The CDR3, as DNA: TGTGCCAGCTCACCGGCCCAGGGTGGTGAAAAACTGTTTTTT. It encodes CASSPAQGGEKLFF.

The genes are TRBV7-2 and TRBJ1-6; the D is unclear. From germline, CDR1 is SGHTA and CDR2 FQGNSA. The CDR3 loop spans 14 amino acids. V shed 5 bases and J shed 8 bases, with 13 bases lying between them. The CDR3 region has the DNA TGTGCCAGCAGCCGTCGTACACTAGATTCACCCCTCCACTTT. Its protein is CASSRRTLDSPLHF.

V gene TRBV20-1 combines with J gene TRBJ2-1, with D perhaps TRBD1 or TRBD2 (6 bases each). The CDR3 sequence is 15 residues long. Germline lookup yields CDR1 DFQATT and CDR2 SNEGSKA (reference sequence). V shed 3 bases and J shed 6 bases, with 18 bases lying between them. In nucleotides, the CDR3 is TGCAGTGCTAGTTGGGGGGCCCGAGGCGGCAATGAGCAGTTCTTC. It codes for CSASWGARGGNEQFF.

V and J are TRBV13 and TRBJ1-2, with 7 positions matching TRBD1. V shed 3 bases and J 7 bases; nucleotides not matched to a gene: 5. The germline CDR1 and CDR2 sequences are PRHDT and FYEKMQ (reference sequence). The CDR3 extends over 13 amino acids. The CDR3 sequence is CASSFGTESGYTF. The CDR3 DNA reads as TGTGCCAGCAGCTTCGGGACAGAAAGTGGCTACACCTTC.

CDR3 residues: CASSWLGTGIRAEAFF. The CDR3 bases are TGTGCCAGCAGTTGGCTCGGGACAGGGATAAGGGCTGAAGCTTTCTTT. The rearrangement joins TRBV6-2 or TRBV6-3 to TRBJ1-1; 9 bases are a match to TRBD1. With 4 bases clipped from V and 6 bases from J, the junction kept 12 bases outside the gene matches. CDR1 is MNHEY, CDR2 SVGEGT, per germline. The CDR3 is 16 amino acids.

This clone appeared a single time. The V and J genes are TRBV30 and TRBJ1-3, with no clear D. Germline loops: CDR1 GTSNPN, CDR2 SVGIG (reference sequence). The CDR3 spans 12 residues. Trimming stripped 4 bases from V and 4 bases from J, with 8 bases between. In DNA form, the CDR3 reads TGTGCCTGGACTCCTGAAGGAAACACCATATATTTT. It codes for CAWTPEGNTIYF.

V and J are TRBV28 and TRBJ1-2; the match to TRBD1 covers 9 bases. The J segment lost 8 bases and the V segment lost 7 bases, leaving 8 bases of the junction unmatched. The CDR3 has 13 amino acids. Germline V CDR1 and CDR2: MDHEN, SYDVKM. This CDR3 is CASTLPDRGGYTF. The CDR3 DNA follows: TGTGCCAGCACCCTTCCGGACAGGGGCGGCTACACCTTC.

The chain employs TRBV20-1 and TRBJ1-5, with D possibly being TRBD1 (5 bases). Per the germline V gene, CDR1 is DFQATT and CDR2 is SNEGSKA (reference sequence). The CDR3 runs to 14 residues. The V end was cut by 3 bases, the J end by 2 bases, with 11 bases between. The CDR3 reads CSASGRAGNQPQHF. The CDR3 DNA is TGCAGTGCTAGTGGCAGGGCAGGCAATCAGCCCCAGCATTTT.

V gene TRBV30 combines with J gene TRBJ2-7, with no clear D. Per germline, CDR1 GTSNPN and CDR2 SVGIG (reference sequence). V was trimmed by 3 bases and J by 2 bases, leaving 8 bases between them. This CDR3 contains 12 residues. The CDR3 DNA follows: TGTGCCTGGAGGAAGTACCCCTACGAGCAGTACTTC. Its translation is CAWRKYPYEQYF.

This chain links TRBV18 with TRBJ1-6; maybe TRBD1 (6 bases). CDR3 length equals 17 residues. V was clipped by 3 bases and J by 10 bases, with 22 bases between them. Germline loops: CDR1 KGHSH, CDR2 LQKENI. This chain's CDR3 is CASSPSFGQTGGSPLHF. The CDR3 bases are TGTGCCAGCTCACCCTCCTTTGGACAGACCGGAGGGTCACCCCTCCACTTT.

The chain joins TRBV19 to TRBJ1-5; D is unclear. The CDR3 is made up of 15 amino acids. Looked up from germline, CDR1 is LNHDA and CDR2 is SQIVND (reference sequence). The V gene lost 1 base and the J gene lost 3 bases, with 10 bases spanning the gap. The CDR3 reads CASSIGGFFNQPQHF. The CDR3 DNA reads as TGTGCCAGTAGTATAGGTGGGTTCTTCAATCAGCCCCAGCATTTT.

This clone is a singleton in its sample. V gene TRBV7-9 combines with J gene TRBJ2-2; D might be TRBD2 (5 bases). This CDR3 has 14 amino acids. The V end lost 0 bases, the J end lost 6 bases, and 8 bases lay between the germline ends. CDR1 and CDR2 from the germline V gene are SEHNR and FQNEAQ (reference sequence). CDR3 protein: CASSLAGVAGELFF. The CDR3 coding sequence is TGTGCCAGCAGCTTAGCCGGGGTCGCCGGGGAGCTGTTTTTT.

The CDR3 here is CASSPKGAVNQPQHF. The CDR3 nucleotides are TGTGCCAGTAGTCCAAAGGGGGCCGTTAATCAGCCCCAGCATTTT. The V call is TRBV19, the J call TRBJ1-5; TRBD1 matches 7 bases. Germline V gene lookup returns CDR1 LNHDA and CDR2 SQIVND (reference sequence). There are 15 residues in the CDR3. J lost 4 bases, V lost 5 bases, and 8 bases had no gene match.

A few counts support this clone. The CDR3 coding sequence is TGTGCCAGTAGCGAGACAGGGGACACTGAAGCTTTCTTT. This codes for CASSETGDTEAFF. The chain is built from TRBV19 and TRBJ1-1, with 8 bases that match TRBD1. Losses at the gene ends were 6 bases for V and 3 bases for J; bases not matched to a gene: 3. The CDR3 extends over 13 amino acids. CDR1 is LNHDA and CDR2 is SQIVND in the germline V gene (reference sequence).

CDR3 sequence: CASSLGARQETQYF. CDR3 nucleotide sequence: TGTGCCAGCAGCTTGGGGGCCAGACAAGAGACCCAGTACTTC. The rearrangement uses TRBV5-5 and TRBJ2-5, with D unclear. Germline CDR1 reads SGHKS; CDR2 reads YYEKEE (reference sequence). V shed 0 bases and J shed 2 bases, with 8 bases lying between them. CDR3 length equals 14 residues.

CDR3 protein: CASSPGPGGYNEQFF. The CDR3 bases are TGTGCCAGCAGCCCAGGGCCGGGCGGCTACAATGAGCAGTTCTTC. J is TRBJ2-1 and V is TRBV7-3, with a possible D match to TRBD1 (5 bases). The CDR3 has 15 amino acids. V was pared by 5 bases and J by 3 bases, with 14 bases between. Germline-derived CDR1 and CDR2 are SGHTA and FQGTGA.